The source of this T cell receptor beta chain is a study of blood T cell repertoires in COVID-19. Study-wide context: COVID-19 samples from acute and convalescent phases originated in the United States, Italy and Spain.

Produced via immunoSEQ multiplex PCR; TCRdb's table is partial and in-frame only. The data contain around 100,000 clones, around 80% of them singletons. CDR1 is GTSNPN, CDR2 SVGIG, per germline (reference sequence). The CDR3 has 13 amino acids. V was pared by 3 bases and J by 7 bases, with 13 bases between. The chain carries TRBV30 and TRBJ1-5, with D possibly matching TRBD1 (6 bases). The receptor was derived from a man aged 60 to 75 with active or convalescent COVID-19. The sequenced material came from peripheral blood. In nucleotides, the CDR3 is TGTGCCTGGAGCGCACAGGGCGACCAGCCCCAGCATTTT. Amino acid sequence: CAWSAQGDQPQHF.